This T cell receptor (beta chain) originates from a study of somatic mutations in cytotoxic T cells in rheumatoid arthritis. About the research overall: Flow-sorting brought some V beta antibody-stained T-cell populations to nearly 100% purity, V beta1+ cells sequenced for TCRB among them.

Overall study findings and caveats: Healthy controls did not share the age-linked increase in CD8+ clonality seen in rheumatoid arthritis patients. Of the expanded CD8+ clones, the antigen targets were not known.

Women made up around 50% of the healthy controls, who were blood donors with a median age of approximately 54 years (range about 21-70). Sequencing was performed with immunoSEQ multiplex PCR; in TCRdb, only in-frame clones are kept and a portion is missing. The repertoire holds about 25,000 clones, with 82% as singletons. This CDR3 contains 17 residues. CDR1 is MNHNS and CDR2 is SASEGT in the germline V gene. V was clipped by 3 bases and J by 0 bases, with 15 bases between them. On this clone: Its target is not known.

The J gene is TRBJ2-1, the V gene TRBV6-1, with D maybe TRBD2 (5 bases). Sequencing used CD8+ T cells sorted from blood. The sequence was collected from a man aged 50 or older in good health. In DNA form, the CDR3 reads TGTGCCAGCAGTGACGGGGTCGCCTTCTTCTCCTACAATGAGCAGTTCTTC. Its protein product is CASSDGVAFFSYNEQFF.